This entry is about one T cell receptor (beta chain). The assay was immunoSEQ multiplex PCR, and TCRdb's table has in-frame clones only and misses some. Altogether about 110,000 clones are present, 70% to 90% being singletons, with the ten largest covering around 3.2%. This sample is part of a study of blood T cell repertoires in COVID-19. Study background: Collection of acute and convalescent COVID-19 samples took place in the United States, Italy and Spain.

The CDR3 totals 13 residues. Trimming stripped 6 bases from V and 5 bases from J, with 12 bases between. Per germline, CDR1 MDHEN and CDR2 SYDVKM. The source is a woman aged 50 to 60 with acute or convalescent COVID-19. J is TRBJ2-3 and V is TRBV28; TRBD1 is a possible D gene (7 bases). Source material: peripheral blood. The CDR3 loop reads CASSLQGGDTQYF. The CDR3 coding sequence is TGTGCCAGCAGCCTGCAGGGGGGAGATACGCAGTATTTT.